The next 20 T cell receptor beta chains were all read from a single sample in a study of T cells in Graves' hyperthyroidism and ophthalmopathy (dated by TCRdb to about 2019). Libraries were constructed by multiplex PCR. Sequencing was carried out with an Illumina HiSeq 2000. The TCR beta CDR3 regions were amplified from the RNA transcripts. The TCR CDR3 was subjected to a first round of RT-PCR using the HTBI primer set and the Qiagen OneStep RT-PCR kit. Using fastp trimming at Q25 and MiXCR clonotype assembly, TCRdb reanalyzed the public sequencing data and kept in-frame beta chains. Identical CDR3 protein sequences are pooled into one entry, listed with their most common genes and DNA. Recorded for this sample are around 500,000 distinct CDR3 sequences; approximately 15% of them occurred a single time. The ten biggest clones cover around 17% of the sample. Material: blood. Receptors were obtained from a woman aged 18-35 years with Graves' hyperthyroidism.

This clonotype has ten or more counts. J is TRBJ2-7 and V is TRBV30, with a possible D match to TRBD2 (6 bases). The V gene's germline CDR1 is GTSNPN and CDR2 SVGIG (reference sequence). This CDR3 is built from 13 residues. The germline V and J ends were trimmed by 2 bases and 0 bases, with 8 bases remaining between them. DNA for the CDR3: TGTGCCTGGAGTCGGGGGTCCTCCTACGAGCAGTACTTC. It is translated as CAWSRGSSYEQYF.

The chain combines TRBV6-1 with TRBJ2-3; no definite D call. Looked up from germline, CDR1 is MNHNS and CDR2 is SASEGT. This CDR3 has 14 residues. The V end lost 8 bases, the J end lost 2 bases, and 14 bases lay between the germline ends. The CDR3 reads CASGLGYNTDTQYF. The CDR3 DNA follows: TGTGCCAGCGGCCTGGGCTATAACACAGATACGCAGTATTTT.

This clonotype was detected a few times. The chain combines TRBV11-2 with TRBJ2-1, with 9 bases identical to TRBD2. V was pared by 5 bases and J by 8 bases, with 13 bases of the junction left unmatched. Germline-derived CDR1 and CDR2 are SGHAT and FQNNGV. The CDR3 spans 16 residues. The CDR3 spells CASSAGRLAERDEQFF. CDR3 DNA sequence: TGTGCCAGCAGCGCGGGTAGACTAGCGGAGCGGGATGAGCAGTTCTTC.

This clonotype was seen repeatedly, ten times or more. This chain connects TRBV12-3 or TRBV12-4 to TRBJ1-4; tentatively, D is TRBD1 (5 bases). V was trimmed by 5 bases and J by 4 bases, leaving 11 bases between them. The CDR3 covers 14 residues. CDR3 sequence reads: CASSRGGGNEKLFF. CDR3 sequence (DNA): TGTGCCAGCAGTCGGGGGGGAGGTAATGAAAAACTGTTTTTT.

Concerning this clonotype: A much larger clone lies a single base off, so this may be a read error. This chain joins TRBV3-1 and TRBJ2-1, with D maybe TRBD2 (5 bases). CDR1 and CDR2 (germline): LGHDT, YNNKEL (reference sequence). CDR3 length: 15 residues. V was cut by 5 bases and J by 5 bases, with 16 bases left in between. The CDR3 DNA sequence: TGTGCCAGCAGCTCCGGGGTTAGGCAACACAATGAGCAGTTCTTC. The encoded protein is CASSSGVRQHNEQFF.

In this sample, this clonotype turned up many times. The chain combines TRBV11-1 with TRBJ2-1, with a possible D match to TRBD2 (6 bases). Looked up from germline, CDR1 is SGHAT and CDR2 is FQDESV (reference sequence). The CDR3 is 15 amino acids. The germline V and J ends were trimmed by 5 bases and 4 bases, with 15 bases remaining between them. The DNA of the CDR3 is TGTGCCAGCAGCCCTGGGGCGGGAATATACAATGAGCAGTTCTTC. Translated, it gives CASSPGAGIYNEQFF.

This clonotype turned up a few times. The CDR3 DNA reads TGTGCCAGCAGCGCCGTCGGGGAGAGTGGTGCCGGGGAGCTGTTTTTT. It codes for CASSAVGESGAGELFF. This sequence joins TRBV9 and TRBJ2-2, with D perhaps TRBD2 (5 bases). CDR1 is SGDLS and CDR2 is YYNGEE in the germline V gene. This CDR3 comprises 16 residues. Trimming took 3 bases from V and 6 from J, leaving 18 bases between them.

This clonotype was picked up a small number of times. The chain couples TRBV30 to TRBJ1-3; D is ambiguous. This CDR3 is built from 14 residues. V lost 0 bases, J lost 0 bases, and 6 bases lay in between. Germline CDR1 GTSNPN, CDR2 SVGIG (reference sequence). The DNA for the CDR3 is TGTGCCTGGAGTGTCGGGTTCTCTGGAAACACCATATATTTT. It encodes CAWSVGFSGNTIYF.

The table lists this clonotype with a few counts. The CDR3, as DNA: TGTGCCAGTAATTTCCTAGCGGGGAACACCGGGGAGCTGTTTTTT. It encodes CASNFLAGNTGELFF. V usage is TRBV19 and J usage is TRBJ2-2; 8 bases agree with TRBD2. Germline trimming cut 7 bases from V and 1 base from J; bases unmatched to any gene: 5. CDR1 is LNHDA and CDR2 is SQIVND in the germline V gene (reference sequence). The CDR3 totals 15 residues.

CDR3 bases: TGTGCCAGCAGTTTAAGCGGATTCTTGAAATACGAGCAGTACTTC. Its translation: CASSLSGFLKYEQYF. The chain uses TRBV28 and TRBJ2-7; possible D gene TRBD2, 5 bases. Trimming shortened V by 2 bases and J by 4 bases, and 15 bases separated the two germline ends. CDR1 is MDHEN and CDR2 is SYDVKM in the germline V gene. This CDR3 region has 15 residues.

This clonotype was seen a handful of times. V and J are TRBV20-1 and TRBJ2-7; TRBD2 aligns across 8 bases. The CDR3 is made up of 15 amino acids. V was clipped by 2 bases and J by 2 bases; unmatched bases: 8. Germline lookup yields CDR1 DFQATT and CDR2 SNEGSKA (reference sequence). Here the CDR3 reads CSARPRTSLPYEQYF. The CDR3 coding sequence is TGCAGTGCTAGACCGCGGACTAGCCTACCCTACGAGCAGTACTTC.

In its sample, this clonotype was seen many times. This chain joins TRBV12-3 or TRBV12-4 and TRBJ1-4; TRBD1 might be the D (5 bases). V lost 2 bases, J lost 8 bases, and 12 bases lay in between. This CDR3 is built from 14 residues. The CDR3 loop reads CASSLSQGEEKLFF. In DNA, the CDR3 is TGTGCCAGCAGTTTATCTCAGGGTGAGGAAAAACTGTTTTTT.

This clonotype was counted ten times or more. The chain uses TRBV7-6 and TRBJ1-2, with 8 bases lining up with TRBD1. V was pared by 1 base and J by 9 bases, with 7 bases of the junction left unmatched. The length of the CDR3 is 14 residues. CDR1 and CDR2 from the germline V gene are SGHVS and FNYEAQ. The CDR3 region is CASSLEGQGASYTF. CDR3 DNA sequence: TGTGCCAGCAGCTTAGAGGGTCAGGGGGCGAGCTACACCTTC.

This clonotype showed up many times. CDR3: CSARSPLDEQFF. The CDR3, as DNA: TGCAGTGCTAGGTCCCCACTGGATGAGCAGTTCTTC. The chain joins TRBV20-1 to TRBJ2-1; D ambiguous. Germline values: CDR1 DFQATT, CDR2 SNEGSKA (reference sequence). This CDR3 comprises 12 residues. The germline V and J ends were trimmed by 3 bases and 8 bases, with 11 bases remaining between them.

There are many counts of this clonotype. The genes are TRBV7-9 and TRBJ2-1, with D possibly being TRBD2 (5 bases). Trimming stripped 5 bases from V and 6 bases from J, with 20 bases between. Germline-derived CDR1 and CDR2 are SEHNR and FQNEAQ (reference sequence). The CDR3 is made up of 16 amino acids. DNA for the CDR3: TGTGCCAGCAGCCAAGCGATGGGGAGATGGGGCAATGAGCAGTTCTTC. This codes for CASSQAMGRWGNEQFF. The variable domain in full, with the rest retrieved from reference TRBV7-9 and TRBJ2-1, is DTGVSQNPRHKITKRGQNVTFRCDPISEHNRLYWYRQTLGQGPEFLTYFQNEAQLEKSRLLSDRFSAERPKGSFSTLEIQRTEQGDSAMYLCASSQAMGRWGNEQFFGPGTRLTVL.

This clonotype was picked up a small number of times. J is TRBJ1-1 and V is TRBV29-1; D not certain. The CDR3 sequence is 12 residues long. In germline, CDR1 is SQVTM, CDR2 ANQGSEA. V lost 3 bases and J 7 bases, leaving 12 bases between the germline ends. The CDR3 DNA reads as TGCAGCGTTGACGGACTTTCGGTTGAAGCTTTCTTT. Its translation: CSVDGLSVEAFF. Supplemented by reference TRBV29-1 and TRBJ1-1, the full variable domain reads SAVISQKPSRDICQRGTSLTIQCQVDSQVTMMFWYRQQPGQSLTLIATANQGSEATYESGFVIDKFPISRPNLTFSTLTVSNMSPEDSSIYLCSVDGLSVEAFFGQGTRLTVV.

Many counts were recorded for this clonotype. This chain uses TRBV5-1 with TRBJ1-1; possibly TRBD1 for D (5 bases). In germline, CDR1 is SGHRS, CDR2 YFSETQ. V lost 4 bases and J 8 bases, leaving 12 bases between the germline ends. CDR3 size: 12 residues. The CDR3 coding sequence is TGCGCCAGCAGCCGGGACGCAAAGGAAGCTTTCTTT. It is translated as CASSRDAKEAFF.

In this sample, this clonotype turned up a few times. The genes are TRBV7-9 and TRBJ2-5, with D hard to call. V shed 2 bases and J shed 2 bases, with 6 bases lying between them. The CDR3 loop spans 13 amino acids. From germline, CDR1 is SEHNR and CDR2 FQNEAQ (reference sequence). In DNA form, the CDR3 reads TGTGCCAGCAGCTTAAGGGTTCAAGAGACCCAGTACTTC. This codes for CASSLRVQETQYF.

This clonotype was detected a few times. CDR3 bases: TGTGCCAGCAGCCACCGGGACAGGGGTTCTGGACTTGGGAATCAGCCCCAGCATTTT. Protein product: CASSHRDRGSGLGNQPQHF. J is TRBJ1-5 and V is TRBV5-5; 10 bases match TRBD1. CDR1 SGHKS and CDR2 YYEKEE come from the germline V gene (reference sequence). There are 19 residues in the CDR3. The V segment lost 4 bases and the J segment 4 bases; nucleotides outside the gene matches: 17.

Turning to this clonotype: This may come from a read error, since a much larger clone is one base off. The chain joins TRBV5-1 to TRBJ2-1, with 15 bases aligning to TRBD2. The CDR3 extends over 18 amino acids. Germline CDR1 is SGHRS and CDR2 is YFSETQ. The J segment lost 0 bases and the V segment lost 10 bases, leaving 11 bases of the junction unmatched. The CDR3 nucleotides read TGCGCCGGCACCCGGACTAGCGGGAGGGCCAGCTCCTACAATGAGCAGTTCTTC. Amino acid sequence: CAGTRTSGRASSYNEQFF. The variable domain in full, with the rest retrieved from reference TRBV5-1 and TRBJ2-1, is KAGVTQTPRYLIKTRGQQVTLSCSPISGHRSVSWYQQTPGQGLQFLFEYFSETQRNKGNFPGRFSGRQFSNSRSEMNVSTLELGDSALYLCAGTRTSGRASSYNEQFFGPGTRLTVL.